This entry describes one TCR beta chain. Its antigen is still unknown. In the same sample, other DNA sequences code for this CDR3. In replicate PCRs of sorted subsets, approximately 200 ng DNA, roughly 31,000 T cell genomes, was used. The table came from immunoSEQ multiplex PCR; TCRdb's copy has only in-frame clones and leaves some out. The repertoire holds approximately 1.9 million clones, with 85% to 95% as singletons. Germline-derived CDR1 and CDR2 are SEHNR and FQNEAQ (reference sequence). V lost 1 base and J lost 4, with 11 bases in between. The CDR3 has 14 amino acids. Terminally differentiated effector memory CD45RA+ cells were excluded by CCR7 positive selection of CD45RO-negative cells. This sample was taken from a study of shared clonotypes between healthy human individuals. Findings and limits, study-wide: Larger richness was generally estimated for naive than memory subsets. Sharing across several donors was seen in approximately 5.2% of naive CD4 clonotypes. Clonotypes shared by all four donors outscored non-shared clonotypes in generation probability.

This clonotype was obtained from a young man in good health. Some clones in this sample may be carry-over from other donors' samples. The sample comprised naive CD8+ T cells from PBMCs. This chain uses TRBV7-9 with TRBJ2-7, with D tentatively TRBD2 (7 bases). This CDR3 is CASSLGGGGYEQYF. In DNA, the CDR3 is TGTGCCAGCAGCTTAGGAGGGGGAGGGTACGAGCAGTACTTC. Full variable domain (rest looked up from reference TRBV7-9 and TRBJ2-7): DTGVSQNPRHKITKRGQNVTFRCDPISEHNRLYWYRQTLGQGPEFLTYFQNEAQLEKSRLLSDRFSAERPKGSFSTLEIQRTEQGDSAMYLCASSLGGGGYEQYFGPGTRLTVT.